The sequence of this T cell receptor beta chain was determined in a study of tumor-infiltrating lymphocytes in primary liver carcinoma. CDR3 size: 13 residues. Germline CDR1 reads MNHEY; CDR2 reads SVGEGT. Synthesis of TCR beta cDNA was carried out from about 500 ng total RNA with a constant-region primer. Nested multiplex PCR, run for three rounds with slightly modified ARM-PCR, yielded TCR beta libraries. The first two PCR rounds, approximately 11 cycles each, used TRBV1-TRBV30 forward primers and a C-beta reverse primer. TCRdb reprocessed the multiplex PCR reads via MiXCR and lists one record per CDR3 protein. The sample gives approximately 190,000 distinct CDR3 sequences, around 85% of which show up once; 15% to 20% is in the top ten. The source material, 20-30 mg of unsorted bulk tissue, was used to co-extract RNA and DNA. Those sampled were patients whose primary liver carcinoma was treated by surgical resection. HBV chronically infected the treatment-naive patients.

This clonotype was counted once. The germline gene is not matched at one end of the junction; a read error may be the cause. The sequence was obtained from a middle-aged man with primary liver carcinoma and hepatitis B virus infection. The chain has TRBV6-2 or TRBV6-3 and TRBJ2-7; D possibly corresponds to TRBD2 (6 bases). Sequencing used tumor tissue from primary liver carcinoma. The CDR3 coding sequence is TGTGGCAGCAGGGAGGACTCCCACAAGGAGCAGTATTTC. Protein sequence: CGSREDSHKEQYF.